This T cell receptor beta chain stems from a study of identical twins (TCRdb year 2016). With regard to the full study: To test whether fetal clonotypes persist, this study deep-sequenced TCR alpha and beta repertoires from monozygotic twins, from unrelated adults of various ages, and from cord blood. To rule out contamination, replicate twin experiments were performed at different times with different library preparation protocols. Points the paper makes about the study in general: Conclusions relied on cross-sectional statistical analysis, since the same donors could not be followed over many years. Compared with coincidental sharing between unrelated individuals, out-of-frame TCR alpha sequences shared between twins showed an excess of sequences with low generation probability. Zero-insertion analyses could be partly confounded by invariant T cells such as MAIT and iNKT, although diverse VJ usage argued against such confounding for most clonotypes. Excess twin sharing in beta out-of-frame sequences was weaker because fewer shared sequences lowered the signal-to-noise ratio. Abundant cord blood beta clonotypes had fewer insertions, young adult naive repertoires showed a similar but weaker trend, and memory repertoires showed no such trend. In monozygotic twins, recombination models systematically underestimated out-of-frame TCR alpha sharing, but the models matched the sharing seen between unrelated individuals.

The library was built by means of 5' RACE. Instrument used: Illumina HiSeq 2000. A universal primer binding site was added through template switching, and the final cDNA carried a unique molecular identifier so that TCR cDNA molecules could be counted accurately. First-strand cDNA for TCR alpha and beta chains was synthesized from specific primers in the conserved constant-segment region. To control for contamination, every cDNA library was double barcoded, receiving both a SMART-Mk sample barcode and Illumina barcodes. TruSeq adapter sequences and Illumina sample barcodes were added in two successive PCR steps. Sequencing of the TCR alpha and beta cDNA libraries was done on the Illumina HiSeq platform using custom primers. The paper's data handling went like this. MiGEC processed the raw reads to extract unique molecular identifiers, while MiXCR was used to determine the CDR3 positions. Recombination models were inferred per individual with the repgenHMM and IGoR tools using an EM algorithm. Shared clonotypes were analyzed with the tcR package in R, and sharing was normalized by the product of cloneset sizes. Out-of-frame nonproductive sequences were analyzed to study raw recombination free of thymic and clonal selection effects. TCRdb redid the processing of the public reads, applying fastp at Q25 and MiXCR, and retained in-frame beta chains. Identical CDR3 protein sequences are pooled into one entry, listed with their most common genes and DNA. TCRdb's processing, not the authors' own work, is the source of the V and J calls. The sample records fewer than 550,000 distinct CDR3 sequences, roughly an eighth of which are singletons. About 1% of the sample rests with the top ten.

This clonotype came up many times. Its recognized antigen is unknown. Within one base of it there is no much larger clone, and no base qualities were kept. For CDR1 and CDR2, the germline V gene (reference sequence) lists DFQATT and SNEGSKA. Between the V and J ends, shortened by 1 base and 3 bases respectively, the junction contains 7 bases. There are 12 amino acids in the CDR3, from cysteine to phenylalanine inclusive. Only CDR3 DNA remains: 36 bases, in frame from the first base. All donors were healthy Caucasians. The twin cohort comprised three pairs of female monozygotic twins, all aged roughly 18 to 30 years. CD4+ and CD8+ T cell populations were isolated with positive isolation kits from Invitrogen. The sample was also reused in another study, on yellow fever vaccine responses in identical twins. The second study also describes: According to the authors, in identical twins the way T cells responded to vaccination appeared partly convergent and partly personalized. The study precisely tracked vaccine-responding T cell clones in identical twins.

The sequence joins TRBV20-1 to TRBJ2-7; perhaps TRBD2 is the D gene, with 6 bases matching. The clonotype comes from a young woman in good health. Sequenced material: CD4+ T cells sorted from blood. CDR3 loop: CSARVGGYEQYF. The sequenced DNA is TGCAGTGCTAGAGTGGGGGGCTACGAGCAGTACTTC.